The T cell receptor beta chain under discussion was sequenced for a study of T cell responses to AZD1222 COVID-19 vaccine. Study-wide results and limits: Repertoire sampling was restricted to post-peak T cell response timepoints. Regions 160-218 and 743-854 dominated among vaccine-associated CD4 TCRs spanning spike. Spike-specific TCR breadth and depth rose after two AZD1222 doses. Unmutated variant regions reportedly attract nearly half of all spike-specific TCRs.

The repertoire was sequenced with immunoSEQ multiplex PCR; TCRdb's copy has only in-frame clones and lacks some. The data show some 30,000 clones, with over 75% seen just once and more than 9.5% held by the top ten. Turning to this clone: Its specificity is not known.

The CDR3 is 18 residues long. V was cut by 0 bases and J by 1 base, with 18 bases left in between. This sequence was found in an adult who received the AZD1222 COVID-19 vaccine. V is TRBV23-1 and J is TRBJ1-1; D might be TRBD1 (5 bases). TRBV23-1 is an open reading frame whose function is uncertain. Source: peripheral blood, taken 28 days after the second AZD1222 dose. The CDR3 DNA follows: TGCGCCAGCAGTCAATCTTATCACAGGCCCAGCACGAACACTGAAGCTTTCTTT. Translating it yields CASSQSYHRPSTNTEAFF.